A single sample gave rise to the 3 T cell receptor beta chains below, sequenced in a study of shared clonotypes between healthy human individuals. Sequencing was performed with immunoSEQ multiplex PCR; in TCRdb, only in-frame clones are kept and a portion is missing. This sample carries about 700,000 clones, under 80% of them seen once, and the ten largest clones take under 2%. The source material was memory CD4+ T cells sorted from blood. Subset given: CD45RA-negative fraction. These receptors all stem from a woman in her 30s in good health.

This sequence joins TRBV15 and TRBJ2-5; possibly TRBD1 for D (6 bases). CDR1 is LNHNV and CDR2 is YYDKDF in the germline V gene (reference sequence). This CDR3 has 15 amino acids. Between the trimmed V and J ends, which lost 1 base and 2 bases, there was a span of 11 bases. The CDR3 DNA follows: TGTGCCACCAGCAGAGCGCCAAGGGGGCAAGAGACCCAGTACTTC. Translating it yields CATSRAPRGQETQYF.

DNA of the CDR3: TGTGCCAGTAGGGATATACAGGGGGGAGAGACCCAGTACTTC. This translates into CASRDIQGGETQYF. The chain is built from TRBV19 and TRBJ2-5, with 8 nucleotides matching TRBD1. The CDR3 spans 14 residues. Germline assignment: CDR1 LNHDA and CDR2 SQIVND (reference sequence). The trim removed 6 bases at V and 4 bases at J, leaving 7 bases unmatched.

The table lists this clone with a few counts. The chain carries TRBV29-1 and TRBJ2-3; TRBD1 agrees at 10 bases. Trimming cost V 7 bases and J 1 base; bases outside gene matches: 14. Per germline, CDR1 SQVTM and CDR2 ANQGSEA. The CDR3 has 17 amino acids. CDR3 nucleotide sequence: TGCAGCGGGTGGGACAGGGGAAGTTGGAGGGGCACAGATACGCAGTATTTT. Translating gives CSGWDRGSWRGTDTQYF.